This TCR beta chain was captured by sequencing in a study of regulatory T cells in long-lasting Graves disease. Sample time point: newly diagnosed GD, antithyroid drugs for less than 3 months. Extracted RNA from PBMCs served as the source of the TCR library. An endocrinology department in Xi'an, China, supplied the patients. HTBI primers from iRepertoire and Arm-PCR of CDR3 regions yielded the TCR beta libraries. TCRdb re-called the multiplex PCR reads through MiXCR, storing one row per CDR3 protein. This table has 240,000 or so distinct CDR3 sequences, around 20% appearing once. In its sample, this clonotype was seen a few times. What it recognizes is unknown. Losses at the gene ends were 1 base for V and 3 bases for J; bases not matched to a gene: 20. This CDR3 has 21 amino acids. Germline V gives CDR1 SGHTA, CDR2 FQGNSA. Study-level points and caveats: Lower TCR diversity was seen in persistent Graves' patients than in newly diagnosed ones. Thyroid tissue went unexamined; only peripheral blood was analyzed.

The starting material was peripheral blood mononuclear cells (PBMCs), obtained at new diagnosis, from a patient treated with antithyroid drugs. The receptor was isolated from a female donor with Graves disease. This chain uses TRBV7-2 with TRBJ1-4; the match to TRBD1 covers 7 bases. The CDR3 sequence is CASSLVGPRGQPFRANEKLFF. CDR3 nucleotides: TGTGCCAGCAGCTTAGTAGGCCCCCGGGGACAGCCGTTTCGGGCTAATGAAAAACTGTTTTTT.